These T cell receptor beta chains were read from a single sample in a study of cytomegalovirus exposure and HLA in healthy donors. Profiled with immunoSEQ multiplex PCR; TCRdb holds only in-frame clones, not every one. The repertoire holds 200,000 or so clones, 75% to 80% seen once, with less than 6% in the top ten. What was sequenced was PBMCs. The receptors were sampled from a woman aged 25 to 45 in good health and CMV-seropositive. Each CDR3 is given with its conserved first and last residue. The D gene is left open where the match is weak. Only some rows state a clone size, as once, few, many or a class for expanded clones.

J	V	D	size	CDR3	DNA
TRBJ2-6	TRBV5-4	-	-	CASSLVGGLGANVLTF	TGTGCCAGCAGCTTGGTCGGGGGGCTGGGGGCCAACGTCCTGACTTTC
TRBJ1-2	TRBV9	-	-	CASSPTTKDLSLFPGYTF	TGTGCCAGCAGCCCCACTACGAAGGACTTATCCCTTTTTCCGGGCTACACCTTC
TRBJ2-5	TRBV7-9	-	-	CASSPELETQYF	TGTGCCAGCAGCCCGGAGCTGGAGACCCAGTACTTC
TRBJ2-1	TRBV4-2	TRBD2	-	CASSQEDGRADEQFF	TGTGCCAGCAGCCAAGAGGACGGGAGGGCCGATGAGCAGTTCTTC
TRBJ1-6	TRBV27	-	-	CASLGGGDNSPLHF	TGTGCCAGCTTGGGAGGGGGAGATAATTCACCCCTCCACTTT
TRBJ2-1	TRBV4-2	-	-	CASSQQTRGRYNEQFF	TGTGCCAGCAGCCAGCAAACGCGGGGACGTTACAATGAGCAGTTCTTC
TRBJ2-7	TRBV10-2	TRBD2	-	CASSDQRGPPYEQYF	TGCGCCAGCAGTGACCAGCGGGGGCCTCCCTACGAGCAGTACTTC
TRBJ2-7	TRBV27	TRBD2	-	CASSLTGLGVREQYF	TGTGCCAGCAGTCTTACGGGACTAGGGGTGAGGGAGCAGTACTTC
TRBJ1-2	TRBV5-4	-	-	CASSISVGLGYTF	TGTGCCAGCAGCATCTCAGTGGGGCTTGGCTACACCTTC
TRBJ2-7	TRBV5-6	-	once	CASSWSGASYEQYF	TGTGCCAGCAGCTGGAGTGGCGCCTCCTACGAGCAGTACTTC
TRBJ2-2	TRBV11-2	-	once	CASSFQGGTGELFF	TGTGCCAGCAGCTTCCAGGGGGGCACCGGGGAGCTGTTTTTT
TRBJ2-5	TRBV27	TRBD1	-	CASSIGVTGEQETQYF	TGTGCCAGCAGTATAGGGGTAACAGGGGAGCAAGAGACCCAGTACTTC
TRBJ1-2	TRBV6-1	TRBD1	few	CAVTGGVNYGYTF	TGTGCCGTAACAGGGGGTGTGAACTATGGCTACACCTTC
TRBJ2-1	TRBV7-9	TRBD2	-	CASSFGGRAVNEQFF	TGTGCCAGCAGCTTCGGCGGGAGGGCAGTCAATGAGCAGTTCTTC
TRBJ2-1	TRBV29-1	-	-	CSVEAQYSYNEQFF	TGCAGCGTTGAAGCCCAGTACTCCTACAATGAGCAGTTCTTC
TRBJ1-5	TRBV18	TRBD1	-	CASSRPDRDYQPQHF	TGTGCCAGCTCACGTCCGGACAGGGATTATCAGCCCCAGCATTTT
TRBJ2-1	TRBV25-1	TRBD2	-	CASSEEAIAGVSYNEQFF	TGTGCCAGCAGTGAAGAGGCGATAGCGGGAGTTTCGTACAATGAGCAGTTCTTC
TRBJ2-3	TRBV10-3	TRBD2	few	CAVRSGTSGGATDTQYF	TGTGCCGTTAGATCCGGGACTAGCGGGGGGGCCACAGATACGCAGTATTTT
TRBJ2-5	TRBV18	TRBD1	-	CASSPKDRAFGETQYF	TGTGCCAGCTCACCTAAGGACAGGGCATTTGGAGAGACCCAGTACTTC
TRBJ2-7	TRBV15	TRBD2	-	CATSREREVYEQYF	TGTGCCACCAGCAGGGAGCGGGAGGTTTACGAGCAGTACTTC
TRBJ2-7	TRBV7-7	TRBD1	once	CASSPRTGSFDEQYF	TGTGCTAGCAGCCCCCGGACAGGGTCATTTGACGAGCAGTACTTC
TRBJ1-5	TRBV4-2	-	-	CASSQDLRVWGQPQHF	TGTGCCAGCAGCCAAGATTTGAGGGTATGGGGTCAGCCCCAGCATTTT
TRBJ2-7	TRBV5-1	-	-	CASSLEQGSREQYF	TGCGCCAGCAGCTTGGAGCAGGGGTCCCGCGAGCAGTACTTC
TRBJ2-3	TRBV7-9	-	-	CASSSQGLGTDTQYF	TGTGCCAGCAGCTCCCAGGGTCTTGGCACAGATACGCAGTATTTT
TRBJ2-1	TRBV2	-	-	CASSGALWEQFF	TGTGCCAGCAGTGGCGCCCTCTGGGAGCAGTTCTTC
TRBJ2-7	TRBV15	-	-	CATGGWGRQDEQYF	TGTGCCACCGGGGGTTGGGGGAGGCAAGACGAGCAGTACTTC
TRBJ2-3	TRBV14	TRBD2	-	CASRDTSGNPTDTQYF	TGTGCCAGCAGGGACACTAGCGGGAACCCCACAGATACGCAGTATTTT
TRBJ2-3	TRBV7-8	-	once	CASSLTVSADTQYF	TGTGCCAGCAGCCTGACCGTTAGCGCAGATACGCAGTATTTT
TRBJ1-1	TRBV27	-	once	CASSPNRYTEAFF	TGTGCCAGCAGCCCCAACAGGTACACTGAAGCTTTCTTT
TRBJ1-1	TRBV19	-	-	CATAARGPEAFF	TGTGCCACAGCAGCACGCGGGCCTGAAGCTTTCTTT
TRBJ2-5	TRBV7-2	-	-	CASSLLVAAVGETQYF	TGTGCCAGCAGCTTATTAGTGGCCGCGGTGGGAGAGACCCAGTACTTC
TRBJ2-3	TRBV7-2	-	-	CASSLSIDTQYF	TGTGCCAGCAGCTTATCCATAGATACGCAGTATTTT
TRBJ2-3	TRBV5-6	TRBD2	-	CASPGGPSTDTQYF	TGTGCCAGCCCGGGAGGGCCCAGCACAGATACGCAGTATTTT
TRBJ2-7	TRBV28	-	-	CASSDPTDEQYF	TGTGCCAGCAGTGACCCCACAGACGAGCAGTACTTC
TRBJ2-5	TRBV25-1	TRBD2	-	CASSRLAEETQYF	TGTGCCAGCAGTCGACTAGCGGAAGAGACCCAGTACTTC
TRBJ2-2	TRBV6-4	-	-	CASSAQGVTGELFF	TGTGCCAGCAGCGCCCAGGGTGTGACCGGGGAGCTGTTTTTT